The clone carrying this T cell receptor beta chain was picked up a small number of times. This CDR3 spans 13 amino acids. Per germline, CDR1 ENHRY and CDR2 SYGVKD. Deletions cut 2 bases from V and 6 bases from J, with 8 bases between. The data originate from a study of shared T cell receptors in the human thymus. Generated by immunoSEQ multiplex PCR, the TCRdb table keeps only in-frame clones and is missing some. The sample holds 540,000 or so clones, around 82% seen once. These data also formed part of another study, on human thymus T cells.

This TCR came from a boy in the first two years of life with a congenital heart defect. Specimen: thymocytes. This chain connects TRBV10-3 to TRBJ2-1, with a possible D match to TRBD1 (5 bases). As DNA, the CDR3 is TGTGCCATCAGTGAGAAAGGGGTCAATGAGCAGTTCTTC. This codes for CAISEKGVNEQFF.